Following are 31 T cell receptor beta chains from one sample sequenced in a study of T cells after yellow fever vaccination. Each CDR3 protein gets one entry after TCRdb re-called the 5' RACE reads with MiXCR. The sample includes approximately 58,000 distinct CDR3 sequences, approximately 5.5% of them seen just once. This sample comprised PBMCs, either bulk or a sorted T-cell subset (CD4+, CD8+, memory, or dextramer-sorted; not recorded which), obtained on the day of the yellow fever booster vaccination. These receptors were obtained from a man between 18 and 29 years old who received the YFV17D yellow fever vaccine.

This clonotype appeared a few times. The rearrangement links TRBV18 to TRBJ2-1, with D perhaps matching TRBD2 (5 bases). Germline loops: CDR1 KGHSH, CDR2 LQKENI. V was pared by 0 bases and J by 9 bases, with 18 bases between. CDR3 length equals 16 residues. The DNA for the CDR3 is TGTGCCAGCTCACCACCAAGCGGTGGCAGGTTCGGTGAGCAGTTCTTC. Translating it yields CASSPPSGGRFGEQFF. The full variable domain, completed using reference TRBV18 and TRBJ2-1, is NAGVMQNPRHLVRRRGQEARLRCSPMKGHSHVYWYRQLPEEGLKFMVYLQKENIIDESGMPKERFSAEFPKEGPSILRIQQVVRGDSAAYFCASSPPSGGRFGEQFFGPGTRLTVL.

The sample holds many counts of this clonotype. The V call is TRBV27, the J call TRBJ2-3; possibly TRBD2 for D (5 bases). CDR3 length equals 15 residues. Deletions cut 6 bases from V and 0 bases from J, with 13 bases between. Germline V lookup: CDR1 MNHEY, CDR2 SMNVEV (reference sequence). CDR3: CASRRGAASTDTQYF. The CDR3 coding sequence is TGTGCCAGCAGACGAGGAGCGGCTAGCACAGATACGCAGTATTTT.

This clonotype was counted many times. The chain carries TRBV6-2 or TRBV6-3 and TRBJ2-2, with 10 positions matching TRBD2. Germline assignment: CDR1 MNHEY and CDR2 SVGEGT. The CDR3 spans 17 residues. The V gene end was trimmed by 7 bases and the J gene end by 0 bases; junction bases not matched to a gene: 8. For the CDR3, the DNA is TGTGCCAGCATCGAAGGAGGACTAGCGGCGAACACCGGGGAGCTGTTTTTT. It yields the protein CASIEGGLAANTGELFF.

This clonotype was seen ten or more times. The V call is TRBV28, the J call TRBJ2-7; D not certain. The CDR3 is made up of 13 amino acids. Trimming stripped 5 bases from V and 3 bases from J, with 11 bases between. Germline V gene lookup returns CDR1 MDHEN and CDR2 SYDVKM. For the CDR3, the DNA is TGTGCCAGCAGTCCAGTCACGCACTACGAGCAGTACGTC. It encodes CASSPVTHYEQYV.

This clonotype was seen at least ten times. The chain joins TRBV5-1 to TRBJ2-7; D possibly uses TRBD1 or TRBD2 (5 bases each). CDR1 and CDR2 (germline): SGHRS, YFSETQ. Trimming removed 0 bases at V and 5 bases at J, with 9 bases between. This CDR3 has 13 residues. In nucleotides, the CDR3 is TGCGCCAGCAGCTTGGAGGGGACGGACGAGCAGTACTTC. This translates into CASSLEGTDEQYF.

The chain couples TRBV7-9 to TRBJ2-7; TRBD2 might be the D (6 bases). The CDR3 sequence is 14 residues long. Per the germline V gene, CDR1 is SEHNR and CDR2 is FQNEAQ (reference sequence). V lost 5 bases and J 2 bases, leaving 13 bases between the germline ends. This chain's CDR3 is CASSAGGAAYEQYV. The CDR3 coding sequence is TGTGCCAGCAGCGCCGGCGGGGCCGCCTACGAGCAGTACGTC.

There are a few counts of this clonotype. The chain has TRBV27 and TRBJ2-7, with D possibly being TRBD2 (7 bases). Germline V CDR1 and CDR2: MNHEY, SMNVEV (reference sequence). The CDR3 loop spans 15 amino acids. V was pared by 3 bases and J by 4 bases, with 16 bases between. The CDR3, as DNA: TGTGCCAGCAGTTTCCGGGGGGCCCAATGGTACGAGCAGTACGTC. This translates into CASSFRGAQWYEQYV.

In this sample, this clonotype turned up a few times. This sequence joins TRBV12-3 or TRBV12-4 and TRBJ1-5; TRBD1 matches at 7 bases. The CDR3 has 16 residues. The ends lost 6 bases at V and 0 bases at J; junction bases unmatched: 8. DNA of the CDR3: TGTGCCAGCAGCTTACAGGGACAGATTAGCAATCAGCCCCAGCATTTT. This codes for CASSLQGQISNQPQHF.

This clonotype was observed many times. This chain links TRBV7-3 with TRBJ1-2; 10 nucleotides align to TRBD1. This CDR3 has 16 residues. Germline CDR1 SGHTA, CDR2 FQGTGA. V lost 0 bases, J lost 4 bases, and 5 bases stayed unmatched. Here the CDR3 DNA reads TGTGCCAGCAGCTTAACTGGGACAGGGGAGGGCTATGGCTACACCTTC. This sequence encodes CASSLTGTGEGYGYTF.

This clonotype has only a few counts. The genes are TRBV28 and TRBJ1-5; D unclear. Germline-derived CDR1 and CDR2 are MDHEN and SYDVKM. Trimming took 2 bases from V and 2 from J, leaving 4 bases between them. The CDR3 runs to 13 residues. This CDR3 is CASSLPGNQPQHF. The CDR3, as DNA: TGTGCCAGCAGTTTACCGGGCAATCAGCCCCAGCATTTT.

The chain couples TRBV7-3 to TRBJ1-2, with D possibly being TRBD1 (6 bases). Trimming took off 5 bases at V and 0 bases at J, with 13 bases between the two ends. The CDR3 spans 15 residues. Germline CDR1 reads SGHTA; CDR2 reads FQGTGA. CDR3 nucleotide sequence: TGTGCCAGCAGCCTCCGCGGGGGGCCTAACTATGGCTACACCTTC. Translating it yields CASSLRGGPNYGYTF.

This clonotype has ten or more counts. V usage is TRBV5-1 and J usage is TRBJ2-1; possibly TRBD2 for D (8 bases). Germline V lookup: CDR1 SGHRS, CDR2 YFSETQ. Trimming removed 0 bases from V and 12 bases from J, with 19 bases in between. The CDR3 spans 15 residues. The CDR3 region has the DNA TGCGCCAGCAGCTTGGGGCTAGCGGGCCGGGACAGGCAGTTCTTC. It translates to CASSLGLAGRDRQFF.

The V gene is TRBV9, the J gene TRBJ1-2; TRBD1 matches at 8 bases. CDR3 length: 16 residues. Germline CDR1 reads SGDLS; CDR2 reads YYNGEE. Trimming removed 3 bases from V and 3 bases from J; junction bases left unmatched: 10. The CDR3 bases are TGTGCCAGCAGCGCCACGGACAGGGTGAGGGACTATGGCTACACCTTC. Protein product: CASSATDRVRDYGYTF.

In this sample, this clonotype turned up many times. V and J are TRBV12-3 or TRBV12-4 and TRBJ1-2; D unresolved. The length of the CDR3 is 13 residues. V lost 1 base and J 8 bases, leaving 11 bases between the germline ends. The CDR3 sequence: CASSLGIARGYTF. DNA of the CDR3: TGTGCCAGCAGTTTAGGGATTGCCAGGGGCTACACCTTC.

This clonotype was detected many times. The rearrangement links TRBV5-1 to TRBJ1-5, with D uncertain. Looked up from germline, CDR1 is SGHRS and CDR2 is YFSETQ. Trimming cost V 2 bases and J 1 base, with 4 bases left between them. The CDR3 length is 13 residues. The CDR3 region is CASSFGSNQPQHF. The CDR3 DNA is TGCGCCAGCAGCTTCGGGAGCAATCAGCCCCAGCATTTT.

V usage is TRBV3-1 and J usage is TRBJ1-5; 10 bases agree with TRBD1. CDR1 is LGHDT, CDR2 YNNKEL, per germline (reference sequence). V gave up 4 bases and J gave up 7 bases; unmatched junction bases: 4. CDR3 length: 14 amino acids. The CDR3 nucleotides read TGTGCCAGCAGCCCCGGGACAGGGGCCCAGCCCCAGCATTTT. Translated, it gives CASSPGTGAQPQHF.

This chain joins TRBV20-1 and TRBJ2-7, with D perhaps TRBD2 (6 bases). CDR3 length: 12 residues. The V end lost 0 bases, the J end lost 11 bases, and 14 bases lay between the germline ends. The germline CDR1 and CDR2 sequences are DFQATT and SNEGSKA (reference sequence). The CDR3 nucleotides read TGCAGTGCTAGAGATTTGGGCGGGGAGGAGTACTTC. Protein: CSARDLGGEEYF.

In its sample, this clonotype was seen many times. V is TRBV7-2 and J is TRBJ2-7; TRBD2 aligns across 11 bases. The CDR3 consists of 16 residues. The J segment lost 4 bases and the V segment lost 5 bases, leaving 10 bases of the junction unmatched. Looked up from germline, CDR1 is SGHTA and CDR2 is FQGNSA. The CDR3 DNA sequence: TGTGCCAGCAGCGCACTTACTAGCGGGGGATTATACGAGCAGTACTTC. This translates into CASSALTSGGLYEQYF.

This clonotype was seen a handful of times. The chain has TRBV5-1 and TRBJ1-1, with TRBD1 as a possible D gene (6 bases). This CDR3 is built from 19 residues. Trimming left V 3 bases short and J 2 bases short, with 26 bases between. Germline values: CDR1 SGHRS, CDR2 YFSETQ. The CDR3 region is CASSSSEGTNRGANTEAFF. CDR3 nucleotide sequence: TGCGCCAGCAGCTCCTCCGAGGGGACTAATAGGGGGGCCAACACTGAAGCTTTCTTT.

This clonotype showed up just a few times. The V gene is TRBV2, the J gene TRBJ2-3, with a tentative D call TRBD2 (5 bases). This CDR3 contains 15 residues. Germline V CDR1 and CDR2: SNHLY, FYNNEI. Trimming cost V 5 bases and J 2 bases, with 14 bases left between them. DNA of the CDR3: TGTGCCAGCAGTCCCGGCGCGGGCTCCACAGATACGCAGTATTTT. Translation: CASSPGAGSTDTQYF.

This clonotype appeared a few times. This rearrangement joins TRBV12-3 or TRBV12-4 to TRBJ2-1; 8 nucleotides align to TRBD1. The junction had 8 bases not matched to a gene; V was cut back by 6 bases and J by 7 bases. CDR3 length: 14 residues. CDR3 coding DNA: TGTGCCAGCAGCCTCGGACAGGGTAGGAATGAGCAGTTCTTC. This encodes CASSLGQGRNEQFF.

This clonotype was seen many times. The chain combines TRBV5-1 with TRBJ2-2; D not certain. From germline, CDR1 is SGHRS and CDR2 YFSETQ. V was cut by 5 bases and J by 4 bases, with 9 bases left in between. This CDR3 has 13 amino acids. CDR3 DNA: TGCGCCAGCAGGGTAGACGTCACCGGGGAGCTGTTTTTT. Its translation: CASRVDVTGELFF.

V gene TRBV4-3 combines with J gene TRBJ1-3; 8 bases fit TRBD1. The CDR3 is 16 amino acids. Germline V gene lookup returns CDR1 LGHNA and CDR2 YSLEER. V lost 1 base to trimming and J lost 4 bases; unmatched junction nucleotides: 6. The CDR3 DNA reads TGCGCCAGCAGCCAAGGGACAGGGTTTTCAGGAAACACCATATATTTT. Encoded protein: CASSQGTGFSGNTIYF.

This clonotype was seen at least ten times. For the CDR3, the DNA is TGTGCCAGCAGTTACTCTTCGCCCGGGCGGGCCGGGGAGCTGTTTTTT. This encodes CASSYSSPGRAGELFF. This chain connects TRBV6-6 to TRBJ2-2, with D possibly being TRBD2 (5 bases). The V end lost 0 bases, the J end lost 6 bases, and 14 bases lay between the germline ends. The CDR3 is made up of 16 amino acids. Germline CDR1 MNHNY, CDR2 SVGAGI (reference sequence).

There are many counts of this clonotype. J is TRBJ2-5 and V is TRBV5-1; D possibly matches TRBD1 or TRBD2 (5 bases each). This CDR3 is 14 amino acids long. V lost 4 bases, J lost 13 bases, and 23 bases lay in between. Germline values: CDR1 SGHRS, CDR2 YFSETQ. This chain's CDR3 is CASSNTDSRDGRYF. The CDR3 nucleotides are TGCGCCAGCAGCAATACAGACTCCCGGGACGGCCGGTACTTC.

This clonotype was seen repeatedly, ten times or more. The chain employs TRBV12-3 or TRBV12-4 and TRBJ2-1; D gene unclear. The CDR3 has 16 amino acids. The V and J ends lost 1 base and 5 bases respectively, with 15 bases between them. In DNA, the CDR3 is TGTGCCAGCAGTTTAGGGGCGGCTTCCACCCACAATGAGCAGTTCTTC. Translating gives CASSLGAASTHNEQFF.

This clonotype has only a few counts. The chain joins TRBV11-2 to TRBJ2-1; D is uncertain. CDR3 size: 15 residues. The V end was cut by 3 bases, the J end by 0 bases, with 9 bases between. Germline V gene data show CDR1 as SGHAT and CDR2 as FQNNGV. The CDR3 DNA sequence: TGTGCCAGCAGCTTCCCCGATAGCTCCTACAATGAGCAGTTCTTC. As protein: CASSFPDSSYNEQFF. Full variable domain (rest looked up from reference TRBV11-2 and TRBJ2-1): EAGVAQSPRYKIIEKRQSVAFWCNPISGHATLYWYQQILGQGPKLLIQFQNNGVVDDSQLPKDRFSAERLKGVDSTLKIQPAKLEDSAVYLCASSFPDSSYNEQFFGPGTRLTVL.

This clonotype has more than one count but fewer than ten. The chain's CDR3 is CASSFIRAGGSYNEQFF. For the CDR3, the DNA is TGTGCCAGCAGCTTTATAAGGGCAGGAGGGTCCTACAATGAGCAGTTCTTC. J is TRBJ2-1 and V is TRBV5-4; maybe TRBD2 (6 bases). Per germline, CDR1 SGHNT and CDR2 YYREEE (reference sequence). The V and J ends lost 2 bases and 1 base respectively, with 16 bases between them. The length of the CDR3 is 17 residues.

The chain couples TRBV5-5 to TRBJ1-1; 7 bases are shared with TRBD1. The length of the CDR3 is 14 residues. V was clipped by 0 bases and J by 5 bases; unmatched bases: 4. Looked up from germline, CDR1 is SGHKS and CDR2 is YYEKEE (reference sequence). The CDR3 reads CASSLAGQPTEAFF. The DNA of the CDR3 is TGTGCCAGCAGCTTGGCGGGACAGCCGACTGAAGCTTTCTTT.

This sequence joins TRBV9 and TRBJ2-3, with 13 bases that match TRBD2. Germline V CDR1 and CDR2: SGDLS, YYNGEE. Losses at the gene ends were 3 bases for V and 4 bases for J; bases not matched to a gene: 5. The CDR3 covers 16 residues. The CDR3 nucleotides read TGTGCCAGCAGCGACGGGACTAGCGGGGTGGCAGATACGCAGTATTTT. This encodes CASSDGTSGVADTQYF.

The chain links TRBV20-1 to TRBJ1-3; no reliable D call. Per germline, CDR1 DFQATT and CDR2 SNEGSKA (reference sequence). This CDR3 is 15 amino acids long. With 5 bases removed from V and 0 bases from J, the gap between germline ends came to 14 bases. The CDR3 sequence: CSAPHWLDSGNTIYF. The CDR3, as DNA: TGCAGTGCTCCCCACTGGCTCGACTCTGGAAACACCATATATTTT.